These 20 T cell receptor beta chains were sequenced from one sample in a study of cytomegalovirus exposure and HLA in healthy donors. The PCR employed 60 Vbeta primers together with 13 Jbeta primers. Profiled with immunoSEQ multiplex PCR; TCRdb holds only in-frame clones, not every one. The table has roughly 250,000 clones, under 80% seen once. The specimen sequenced was PBMCs. The receptors come from a female donor in good health and CMV-seronegative.

The chain combines TRBV5-1 with TRBJ2-7; D is perhaps TRBD2 (7 bases). This CDR3 has 14 residues. The V end was cut by 5 bases, the J end by 4 bases, with 16 bases between. Looked up from germline, CDR1 is SGHRS and CDR2 is YFSETQ. In DNA, the CDR3 is TGCGCCAGCAGAATGATAGAGGGGGGGTACGAGCAGTACTTC. It is translated as CASRMIEGGYEQYF.

The gene calls are TRBV11-2 and TRBJ2-7; 9 nucleotides agree with TRBD2. In germline, CDR1 is SGHAT, CDR2 FQNNGV. With 4 bases clipped from V and 7 bases from J, the junction kept 8 bases outside the gene matches. This CDR3 contains 14 residues. This chain's CDR3 is CASSSLAGAVEQYF. The CDR3 DNA sequence: TGTGCCAGCAGCTCCTTAGCGGGAGCGGTAGAGCAGTACTTC.

V and J are TRBV5-4 and TRBJ1-6; possibly TRBD1 for D (6 bases). The CDR3 loop spans 14 amino acids. V lost 6 bases and J lost 4, with 11 bases in between. CDR1 is SGHNT and CDR2 is YYREEE in the germline V gene (reference sequence). CDR3: CASKGVGYNSPLHF. Written as DNA, the CDR3 is TGTGCCAGCAAGGGGGTGGGGTATAATTCACCCCTCCACTTT. The whole variable domain, remainder taken from reference TRBV5-4 and TRBJ1-6, is ETGVTQSPTHLIKTRGQQVTLRCSSQSGHNTVSWYQQALGQGPQFIFQYYREEENGRGNFPPRFSGLQFPNYSSELNVNALELDDSALYLCASKGVGYNSPLHFGNGTRLTVT.

The CDR3 protein is CASSLGLSGANVLTF. DNA for the CDR3: TGCGCCAGCAGCTTGGGGCTCTCTGGGGCCAACGTCCTGACTTTC. The chain uses TRBV5-1 and TRBJ2-6; no clear D. V dropped 0 bases and J dropped 0 bases, with 4 bases sitting between them. The CDR3 contains 15 residues. The germline CDR1 and CDR2 sequences are SGHRS and YFSETQ.

In DNA, the CDR3 is TGTGCCAGCAGACATAGTAACTACCGGGACAGGGCATCCTACGAGCAGTACTTC. It is translated as CASRHSNYRDRASYEQYF. V gene TRBV11-2 combines with J gene TRBJ2-7, with 9 positions matching TRBD1. Germline CDR1 reads SGHAT; CDR2 reads FQNNGV. This CDR3 has 18 residues. V trimming: 6 bases; J trimming: 1 base; junction bases outside the gene matches: 16.

The V call is TRBV30, the J call TRBJ2-1, with 9 bases that match TRBD2. Trimming at V came to 0 bases and at J to 7 bases, leaving 7 bases not matched to a gene. The germline gives CDR1 GTSNPN, CDR2 SVGIG (reference sequence). This CDR3 has 15 amino acids. CDR3 in DNA: TGTGCCTGGAGTGTCAAAGCGGGGGGCTTAAATGAGCAGTTCTTC. It yields the protein CAWSVKAGGLNEQFF. Complete variable domain (other parts from reference TRBV30 and TRBJ2-1): SQTIHQWPATLVQPVGSPLSLECTVEGTSNPNLYWYRQAAGRGLQLLFYSVGIGQISSEVPQNLSASRPQDRQFILSSKKLLLSDSGFYLCAWSVKAGGLNEQFFGPGTRLTVL.

A word on this clone: A read error is likely, as this CDR3 ends without the conserved phenylalanine or tryptophan. For the CDR3, the DNA is TGTGCCAGCAGTGACGGGACAGGGGGTTACACTGAAGCTTTCCTT. It codes for CASSDGTGGYTEAFL. The chain uses TRBV6-4 and TRBJ1-1; 11 bases agree with TRBD1. CDR1 and CDR2 (germline): MRHNA, SNTAGT. This CDR3 comprises 15 residues. The ends lost 2 bases at V and 3 bases at J; junction bases unmatched: 2.

This chain links TRBV6-1 with TRBJ2-7; 10 bases align to TRBD1. The ends lost 6 bases at V and 0 bases at J; junction bases unmatched: 5. CDR1 and CDR2 from the germline V gene are MNHNS and SASEGT. The CDR3 covers 15 residues. In DNA form, the CDR3 reads TGTGCCAGCAGCCTGACAGGGGGCTTCTCCTACGAGCAGTACTTC. Translated: CASSLTGGFSYEQYF.

This clone was observed a few times. The V and J genes are TRBV4-1 and TRBJ2-7; the match to TRBD1 covers 11 bases. The germline V gene encodes CDR1 MGHRA and CDR2 YSYEKL. This CDR3 spans 16 amino acids. J gave up 3 bases and V 3 bases, and 7 bases lay outside the gene matches. The CDR3: CASSQGGTGGIYEQYF. The DNA of the CDR3 is TGCGCCAGCAGCCAGGGCGGGACAGGGGGTATCTACGAGCAGTACTTC.

V usage is TRBV11-2 and J usage is TRBJ1-5; weak D call: TRBD1 (5 bases). This CDR3 is built from 13 residues. V lost 0 bases to trimming and J lost 6 bases, with 6 bases between them. The germline V gene has CDR1 SGHAT and CDR2 FQNNGV. This chain's CDR3 is CASSLDRAQPQHF. CDR3 nucleotides: TGTGCCAGCAGCTTAGACAGGGCTCAGCCCCAGCATTTT.

J is TRBJ2-3 and V is TRBV10-2; weak D call: TRBD1 (6 bases). The CDR3 has 15 residues. The germline V gene encodes CDR1 WSHSY and CDR2 SAAADI. Trimming took off 5 bases at V and 5 bases at J, with 17 bases between the two ends. The CDR3 region has the DNA TGCGCCAGCAGTAGCCAGGGGAGTGCCGAAGATACGCAGTATTTT. Its translation is CASSSQGSAEDTQYF.

The V gene is TRBV4-1, the J gene TRBJ2-1, with D possibly being TRBD2 (6 bases). The CDR3 is made up of 13 amino acids. V lost 4 bases, J lost 11 bases, and 15 bases lay in between. Germline V gene lookup returns CDR1 MGHRA and CDR2 YSYEKL. CDR3 protein: CASSLIPREKQFF. The CDR3 DNA follows: TGCGCCAGCAGCCTAATCCCGCGGGAAAAGCAGTTCTTC.

The genes are TRBV19 and TRBJ2-2, with TRBD2 identical over 8 bases. The germline V gene has CDR1 LNHDA and CDR2 SQIVND (reference sequence). J gave up 5 bases and V 3 bases, and 8 bases lay outside the gene matches. The CDR3 spans 16 residues. CDR3 DNA sequence: TGTGCCAGTAGTATTGCTCGGACTAGCAGGACCGGGGAGCTGTTTTTT. It translates to CASSIARTSRTGELFF.

This chain joins TRBV10-3 and TRBJ2-2; D is unresolved. V lost 10 bases to trimming and J lost 0 bases, with 12 bases between them. Germline V gene lookup returns CDR1 ENHRY and CDR2 SYGVKD. This CDR3 is built from 14 residues. CDR3 residues: CASATAPNTGELFF. CDR3 coding DNA: TGTGCCAGCGCTACAGCTCCGAACACCGGGGAGCTGTTTTTT.

The chain couples TRBV2 to TRBJ1-5; TRBD1 matches 8 bases. Germline CDR1 SNHLY, CDR2 FYNNEI. The CDR3 is made up of 16 amino acids. V lost 6 bases and J lost 6; bases outside the gene matches: 13. Here the CDR3 DNA reads TGTGCCAGCAGGACAGGGGCCTCGATAATGAGTCAGCCCCAGCATTTT. As protein: CASRTGASIMSQPQHF.

V and J are TRBV19 and TRBJ2-5, with 10 bases that match TRBD1. The CDR3 sequence is 15 residues long. The germline V gene has CDR1 LNHDA and CDR2 SQIVND (reference sequence). Trimming cost V 4 bases and J 4 bases; bases outside gene matches: 6. CDR3 coding DNA: TGTGCCAGTAGTAAAGGACAGGGGGTAACAGAGACCCAGTACTTC. Amino acid sequence: CASSKGQGVTETQYF.

This chain links TRBV28 with TRBJ2-7; TRBD2 matches 8 bases. The CDR3 is made up of 16 amino acids. V lost 8 bases, J lost 0 bases, and 12 bases stayed unmatched. Germline-derived CDR1 and CDR2 are MDHEN and SYDVKM. Here the CDR3 reads CASGRLGSGSSYEQYF. The CDR3 DNA follows: TGTGCCAGCGGTCGCCTCGGGAGCGGGAGCTCCTACGAGCAGTACTTC. The full variable domain, its missing parts supplied by reference TRBV28 and TRBJ2-7, is DVKVTQSSRYLVKRTGEKVFLECVQDMDHENMFWYRQDPGLGLRLIYFSYDVKMKEKGDIPEGYSVSREKKERFSLILESASTNQTSMYLCASGRLGSGSSYEQYFGPGTRLTVT.

The gene calls are TRBV27 and TRBJ2-4; D might be TRBD2 (6 bases). CDR3 length: 16 residues. V was clipped by 5 bases and J by 7 bases, with 21 bases between them. Germline V lookup: CDR1 MNHEY, CDR2 SMNVEV (reference sequence). Written as DNA, the CDR3 is TGTGCCAGCAGTCCAGAGCGGGTTTTTATCGAGAACATTCAGTACTTC. Its translation: CASSPERVFIENIQYF.

This chain joins TRBV7-2 and TRBJ1-2; no definite D call. CDR3 length equals 13 residues. CDR1 SGHTA and CDR2 FQGNSA come from the germline V gene. Trimming stripped 2 bases from V and 2 bases from J, with 6 bases between. DNA for the CDR3: TGTGCCAGCAGCTTAACAGTAAACTATGGCTACACCTTC. It codes for CASSLTVNYGYTF.

The chain joins TRBV18 to TRBJ1-4, with TRBD1 matching 8 bases. V lost 3 bases, J lost 10 bases, and 4 bases stayed unmatched. The CDR3 extends over 13 amino acids. The V gene's germline CDR1 is KGHSH and CDR2 LQKENI. CDR3 loop: CASSPQGARKLFF. DNA of the CDR3: TGTGCCAGCTCACCTCAGGGGGCAAGAAAACTGTTTTTT.